This is a list of T cell receptor beta chains from one sample in a study of blood T cells in healthy people across ages. Each CDR3 protein is one row after TCRdb ran MiXCR on the 5' RACE reads. The table lists 550,000 to 600,000 distinct CDR3 sequences, about 26% of them singletons. The source material was blood. These receptors all stem from a woman in her sixties or seventies in good health. CDR3s include the opening cysteine and the closing phenylalanine or tryptophan. D genes are given only for firm matches. Expanded clones get a size class; other rows say once, few or many, or leave the size out.

j_gene	abundance	v_gene	d_gene	CDR3aa	CDR3nt
TRBJ2-3	.	TRBV20-1	.	CSAPKGNTQYF	TGCAGTGCTCCCAAGGGCAATACGCAGTATTTT
TRBJ2-5	many	TRBV7-2	.	CASSDPAISTKYF	TGTGCCAGCAGCGACCCCGCAATTAGTACTAAGTACTTC
TRBJ1-5	.	TRBV20-1	.	CSAIVGLNQPQHF	TGCAGTGCTATCGTAGGGCTCAATCAGCCCCAGCATTTT
TRBJ2-2	.	TRBV10-3	.	CAISDSGLPTGELFF	TGTGCCATCAGCGATAGCGGATTACCTACCGGGGAGCTGTTTTTT
TRBJ2-3	.	TRBV7-2	.	CASSQTDIMVADTQYF	TGTGCCAGCAGCCAAACGGATATAATGGTGGCAGATACGCAGTATTTT
TRBJ2-1	.	TRBV20-1	TRBD2	CSALAGGPYNEQFF	TGCAGTGCTCTAGCGGGGGGGCCCTACAATGAGCAGTTCTTC
TRBJ1-2	few	TRBV4-3	.	CASSQEWAGVGYTF	TGCGCCAGCAGCCAAGAGTGGGCAGGGGTCGGCTACACCTTC
TRBJ2-1	.	TRBV29-1	.	CSGKYLNEQFF	TGCAGCGGGAAGTACTTGAATGAGCAGTTCTTC
TRBJ2-3	.	TRBV7-9	TRBD2	CASSPPSGGETDTQYF	TGTGCCAGCAGCCCCCCTAGCGGGGGGGAGACAGATACGCAGTATTTT
TRBJ2-1	few	TRBV11-2	.	CASSLASRRDEQFF	TGTGCCAGCAGCTTGGCCTCCCGACGGGATGAGCAGTTCTTC
TRBJ2-2	.	TRBV20-1	.	CSAARGATTGELFF	TGCAGTGCCGCACGGGGGGCGACCACCGGGGAGCTGTTTTTT
TRBJ1-2	many	TRBV12-3/TRBV12-4	TRBD1	CASRATGGYGYTF	TGTGCCAGCAGGGCAACAGGGGGTTATGGCTACACCTTC
TRBJ2-1	few	TRBV4-3	.	CASSQDGNKYNEQFF	TGCGCCAGCAGCCAAGACGGGAACAAGTACAATGAGCAGTTCTTC
TRBJ1-1	.	TRBV5-6	.	CASSLRWRTEAFF	TGTGCCAGCAGCTTGCGGTGGAGGACTGAAGCTTTCTTT
TRBJ2-5	many	TRBV12-3/TRBV12-4	TRBD2	CASSSAGGQETQYF	TGTGCCAGCAGTTCGGCGGGGGGGCAAGAGACCCAGTACTTC
TRBJ2-3	few	TRBV7-2	.	CASSLGVGSTDTQYF	TGTGCCAGCAGCTTAGGGGTGGGTTCGACAGATACGCAGTATTTT
TRBJ2-3	.	TRBV7-3	TRBD2	CASSSERGNTQYF	TGTGCCAGCAGCTCCGAGCGGGGTAATACGCAGTATTTT
TRBJ1-2	.	TRBV6-5	.	CASRTPAAPGGYTF	TGTGCCAGCAGGACTCCCGCGGCGCCGGGAGGCTACACCTTC
TRBJ1-6	few	TRBV9	TRBD1	CASSVGTGTGGRNSPLHF	TGTGCCAGCAGCGTAGGTACCGGGACAGGGGGTCGCAATTCACCCCTCCACTTT
TRBJ1-2	.	TRBV6-6	.	CASGTIGGYTF	TGTGCCAGCGGGACAATAGGAGGCTACACCTTC
TRBJ2-5	many	TRBV29-1	.	CSVIRDLQETQYF	TGCAGCGTCATCCGGGACTTACAAGAGACCCAGTACTTC
TRBJ1-1	few	TRBV5-1	.	CASSLYGYSLMNTEAFF	TGCGCCAGCAGCTTGTATGGTTACAGCTTAATGAACACTGAAGCTTTCTTT
TRBJ2-6	few	TRBV6-5	.	CASSYSFSGANVLTF	TGTGCCAGCAGTTACTCATTCTCTGGGGCCAACGTCCTGACTTTC
TRBJ1-4	.	TRBV27	.	CASSSRDGGEKLFF	TGTGCCAGCAGTTCCCGGGATGGAGGGGAAAAACTGTTTTTT
TRBJ2-4	.	TRBV7-2	TRBD1	CASSSALTGAKNIQYF	TGTGCCAGCAGCTCAGCCCTGACAGGGGCCAAAAACATTCAGTACTTC
TRBJ2-1	.	TRBV6-5	.	CASSYSWYNEQFF	TGTGCCAGCAGTTACTCGTGGTACAATGAGCAGTTCTTC
TRBJ1-3	few	TRBV15	.	CATSTPGNTIYF	TGTGCCACCAGCACACCCGGAAACACCATATATTTT
TRBJ1-4	.	TRBV5-1	TRBD1	CANSLGLRDSINEKLFF	TGCGCCAACAGCTTGGGGTTGCGGGACAGCATTAATGAAAAACTGTTTTTT
TRBJ2-3	.	TRBV12-3/TRBV12-4	.	CASSLSGASTDTQYF	TGTGCCAGCAGTTTAAGCGGAGCGAGCACAGATACGCAGTATTTT
TRBJ1-1	.	TRBV5-1	.	CASSLVAGANTEAFF	TGCGCCAGCAGCTTGGTTGCGGGAGCTAACACTGAAGCTTTCTTT
TRBJ1-5	few	TRBV20-1	TRBD1	CSAIAQGGQPQHF	TGCAGTGCTATTGCCCAGGGGGGTCAGCCCCAGCATTTT
TRBJ2-3	.	TRBV2	.	CASMLDRVDTQYF	TGTGCCAGCATGTTAGACCGGGTCGATACGCAGTATTTT
TRBJ2-5	few	TRBV24-1	TRBD2	CATSGVGTSGETQYF	TGTGCCACCAGTGGCGTCGGGACTAGCGGGGAGACCCAGTACTTC
TRBJ1-5	.	TRBV2	.	CASSKEAFGNQPQHF	TGTGCCAGCAGTAAGGAAGCGTTTGGAAATCAGCCCCAGCATTTT
TRBJ1-2	few	TRBV7-2	TRBD1	CASSLFRGGQTSYGYTF	TGTGCCAGCAGCTTATTCCGAGGGGGACAGACCTCATATGGCTACACCTTC
TRBJ2-7	many	TRBV9	.	CASSLTRDWDLEQYF	TGTGCCAGCAGCTTAACCCGGGACTGGGATCTCGAGCAGTACTTC
TRBJ2-5	few	TRBV29-1	TRBD1	CSVGATGQGGTQYF	TGCAGCGTAGGGGCCACAGGACAGGGGGGGACCCAGTACTTC
TRBJ2-4	.	TRBV5-1	.	CASSHGVQDIQYF	TGCGCCAGCAGTCACGGGGTCCAAGACATTCAGTACTTC
TRBJ1-2	.	TRBV4-3	TRBD1	CASSQEPRDRGLYGYTF	TGCGCCAGCAGCCAAGAACCCCGGGACAGAGGCCTCTATGGCTACACCTTC
TRBJ1-5	.	TRBV12-3/TRBV12-4	.	CASRSGTNSNQPQHF	TGTGCCAGCAGGTCCGGGACAAACAGCAATCAGCCCCAGCATTTT
TRBJ2-1	.	TRBV20-1	TRBD2	CSASDQSGLAGDEQFF	TGCAGTGCTTCTGACCAATCGGGACTAGCAGGGGATGAGCAGTTCTTC
TRBJ2-1	.	TRBV20-1	TRBD2	CSAWTRPEGEQFF	TGCAGTGCCTGGACTAGACCCGAGGGAGAGCAGTTCTTC
TRBJ2-7	.	TRBV4-2	.	CASSQERGGGYEQYF	TGTGCCAGCAGCCAAGAGAGAGGTGGGGGCTACGAGCAGTACTTC
TRBJ1-1	.	TRBV25-1	.	CASSEQGTPEAFF	TGTGCCAGCAGTGAACAGGGTACCCCTGAAGCTTTCTTT
TRBJ1-1	.	TRBV7-9	TRBD1	CASSLRPDQGDTEAFF	TGTGCCAGCAGCTTACGCCCCGATCAGGGGGACACTGAAGCTTTCTTT
TRBJ1-1	.	TRBV4-3	TRBD1	CASSQDSRGYTEAFF	TGCGCCAGCAGCCAAGACAGCAGGGGGTACACTGAAGCTTTCTTT
TRBJ2-3	few	TRBV4-2	.	CASSQEAYSNQPQYF	TGTGCCAGCAGCCAAGAGGCTTATAGCAATCAGCCCCAGTATTTT
TRBJ2-3	.	TRBV7-2	TRBD2	CASSLIGAGSSTDTQYF	TGTGCCAGCAGCTTAATTGGAGCGGGGTCTAGCACAGATACGCAGTATTTT
TRBJ2-5	few	TRBV20-1	.	CSASSGSRKETQYF	TGCAGTGCTAGTTCGGGGTCCAGGAAGGAGACCCAGTACTTC